This T cell receptor (beta chain) was captured in a study of response to subunit inactivated influenza vaccine. Study-level points and caveats: With each seasonal influenza vaccination, the authors suggested, few new T cells are recruited.

This clonotype showed up just a few times. Its cognate antigen is unknown. Deletions cut 1 base from V and 5 bases from J, with 21 bases between. This CDR3 contains 17 residues. In germline, CDR1 is SGHTA, CDR2 FQGNSA. TCRdb reprocessed the RT-PCR reads via MiXCR and lists one record per CDR3 protein. Here the sample spans approximately 530,000 distinct CDR3 sequences, under 8.5% being singletons. This TCR was recovered from a man aged 50-75 years who received an inactivated influenza vaccine. Sequencing was performed on PBMCs from blood, taken around 2 years after vaccination. J is TRBJ2-7 and V is TRBV7-2; TRBD2 is a possible D gene (7 bases). The CDR3 region is CASSLVRGGGLAHEQYF. The DNA for the CDR3 is TGTGCCAGCAGCTTAGTACGGGGAGGGGGGCTAGCCCACGAGCAGTACTTC.